The 24 T cell receptor beta chains reported below all come from one sample, sequenced in a study of OX40 agonist ivuxolimab in advanced cancers. Sequencing used immunoSEQ multiplex PCR; TCRdb keeps in-frame clones, though not all of them. The sample lists just over 90,000 clones, 94% occurring once. The sequences come from CD4+ or CD8+ T cells sorted from blood, collected in a trial of the OX40 agonist ivuxolimab. All receptors come from an adult with an advanced solid tumor such as melanoma, head and neck, liver or kidney cancer.

This chain uses TRBV27 with TRBJ2-7, with a weak D call TRBD2 (7 bases). Looked up from germline, CDR1 is MNHEY and CDR2 is SMNVEV (reference sequence). V was pared by 8 bases and J by 2 bases, with 13 bases between. This CDR3 comprises 13 residues. The CDR3 DNA reads TGTGCCAGCGCTTTAGGGGGGGCCTACGAGCAGTACTTC. Amino acids: CASALGGAYEQYF.

The CDR3 sequence: CASSGWTSGREETQYF. CDR3 in DNA: TGTGCCAGCAGCGGATGGACTAGCGGGAGAGAAGAGACCCAGTACTTC. V gene TRBV9 combines with J gene TRBJ2-5; 13 nucleotides match TRBD2. The CDR3 runs to 16 residues. Trimming cost V 3 bases and J 3 bases; bases outside gene matches: 5. CDR1 SGDLS and CDR2 YYNGEE come from the germline V gene.

The chain uses TRBV7-2 and TRBJ1-2, with 7 bases lining up with TRBD1. CDR3 size: 13 residues. V lost 3 bases and J lost 10; bases outside the gene matches: 8. The V gene's germline CDR1 is SGHTA and CDR2 FQGNSA. The CDR3 region is CASSLSRQGNYTF. The DNA for the CDR3 is TGTGCCAGCAGCTTGTCCAGACAGGGAAACTACACCTTC. Full variable domain (missing parts from reference TRBV7-2 and TRBJ1-2): GAGVSQSPSNKVTEKGKDVELRCDPISGHTALYWYRQSLGQGLEFLIYFQGNSAPDKSGLPSDRFSAERTGGSVSTLTIQRTQQEDSAVYLCASSLSRQGNYTFGSGTRLTVV.

The chain links TRBV4-1 to TRBJ2-7; D ambiguous. Germline V gene sequence: CDR1 MGHRA, CDR2 YSYEKL. The CDR3 is made up of 13 amino acids. The V gene lost 1 base and the J gene lost 7 bases, with 11 bases spanning the gap. CDR3 loop: CASSQGPTLEQYF. The CDR3 DNA reads as TGCGCCAGCAGCCAAGGACCAACCCTGGAGCAGTACTTC.

Only one count was recorded for this clone. The J gene is TRBJ2-1, the V gene TRBV4-1; 10 nucleotides line up with TRBD2. Germline-derived CDR1 and CDR2 are MGHRA and YSYEKL. Trimming removed 4 bases from V and 1 base from J; junction bases left unmatched: 7. This CDR3 region has 17 residues. CDR3 sequence reads: CASSLRLAGTSYNEQFF. The CDR3, as DNA: TGCGCCAGCAGCCTCCGACTAGCGGGCACATCCTACAATGAGCAGTTCTTC.

The V gene is TRBV27, the J gene TRBJ2-5, with a tentative D call TRBD2 (6 bases). Per germline, CDR1 MNHEY and CDR2 SMNVEV (reference sequence). V lost 4 bases and J 3 bases, leaving 15 bases between the germline ends. The length of the CDR3 is 15 residues. The DNA of the CDR3 is TGTGCCAGCAGTTCCTCCCCTGGGGGGAAAGAGACCCAGTACTTC. Its translation is CASSSSPGGKETQYF.

The chain uses TRBV5-5 and TRBJ2-3; TRBD1 agrees at 8 bases. Per germline, CDR1 SGHKS and CDR2 YYEKEE (reference sequence). The CDR3 has 15 residues. After removal of 5 bases from V and 3 bases from J, the junction contained 8 bases not matched to a gene. CDR3 DNA sequence: TGTGCCAGCAGGATCTGGACAGGGCCTACAGATACGCAGTATTTT. Translation gives CASRIWTGPTDTQYF.

The J gene is TRBJ2-7, the V gene TRBV4-1, with D perhaps TRBD2 (5 bases). Germline CDR1 and CDR2: MGHRA and YSYEKL. CDR3 length equals 16 residues. The V gene lost 0 bases and the J gene lost 4 bases, with 16 bases spanning the gap. The CDR3 nucleotides are TGCGCCAGCAGCCAAGATATGCCTAGCCTTCTATACGAGCAGTACTTC. Amino acid sequence: CASSQDMPSLLYEQYF.

In its sample, this clone was seen once. V and J are TRBV10-2 and TRBJ1-6; D is unclear. Germline CDR1 WSHSY, CDR2 SAAADI. CDR3 length: 11 amino acids. V was pared by 3 bases and J by 13 bases, with 7 bases between. The CDR3: CASSDLGPLHF. The CDR3 DNA reads as TGCGCCAGCAGTGATTTAGGTCCCCTCCACTTT.

The rearrangement joins TRBV7-3 to TRBJ1-5, with D perhaps matching TRBD1 (5 bases). CDR1 SGHTA and CDR2 FQGTGA come from the germline V gene. V lost 2 bases and J 0 bases, leaving 14 bases between the germline ends. The CDR3 is 17 residues long. The CDR3 loop is CASSLSGHLYSNQPQHF. CDR3 in DNA: TGTGCCAGCAGCTTATCAGGACACCTTTATAGCAATCAGCCCCAGCATTTT.

The rearrangement uses TRBV10-1 and TRBJ2-5; no reliable D call. The J call may be wrong; the DNA end is better matched by TRBJ2-7. The CDR3 runs to 12 residues. The germline CDR1 and CDR2 sequences are WNHNN and SYGVQD (reference sequence). Here the CDR3 DNA reads TGCGCCAGCAGTGAGGATTATAGCGAGCAGTACTTC. It yields the protein CASSEDYSEQYF.

A remark on this clone: The same CDR3 arises from other DNA sequences in this sample as well. The chain joins TRBV5-1 to TRBJ2-1; a weak D match, TRBD2 (6 bases). Trimming stripped 2 bases from V and 9 bases from J, with 6 bases between. The CDR3 consists of 11 residues. Germline CDR1 is SGHRS and CDR2 is YFSETQ. The CDR3 DNA sequence: TGCGCCAGCAGCTTCGGGGGTGAGCAGTTCTTC. This codes for CASSFGGEQFF.

The chain combines TRBV15 with TRBJ2-2; 8 nucleotides align to TRBD2. Trimming removed 5 bases from V and 0 bases from J; junction bases left unmatched: 5. The CDR3 is 16 amino acids. Germline values: CDR1 LNHNV, CDR2 YYDKDF (reference sequence). The CDR3 DNA sequence: TGTGCCACCAGCGGTCCGGGAGGGCCGAACACCGGGGAGCTGTTTTTT. Its protein is CATSGPGGPNTGELFF.

The chain carries TRBV5-1 and TRBJ2-5, with TRBD1 matching over 8 bases. This CDR3 has 15 amino acids. Germline lookup yields CDR1 SGHRS and CDR2 YFSETQ. The V segment lost 4 bases and the J segment 5 bases; nucleotides outside the gene matches: 10. CDR3 coding DNA: TGCGCCAGCAGCCCGCTTTACAGGGGGGACGAGACCCAGTACTTC. Translation gives CASSPLYRGDETQYF. Full variable domain (rest looked up from reference TRBV5-1 and TRBJ2-5): KAGVTQTPRYLIKTRGQQVTLSCSPISGHRSVSWYQQTPGQGLQFLFEYFSETQRNKGNFPGRFSGRQFSNSRSEMNVSTLELGDSALYLCASSPLYRGDETQYFGPGTRLLVL.

This clone was detected only once. This sequence joins TRBV6-5 and TRBJ1-2; D is unresolved. CDR1 is MNHEY, CDR2 SVGAGI, per germline. V was cut by 7 bases and J by 4 bases, with 16 bases left in between. The CDR3 has 14 amino acids. CDR3 nucleotides: TGTGCCAGCACCCCGTGGGAGGCTAGCTATGGCTACACCTTC. Its translation: CASTPWEASYGYTF.

V usage is TRBV25-1 and J usage is TRBJ1-1, with 9 bases fitting TRBD1. The CDR3 runs 17 residues. Germline CDR1 MGHDK, CDR2 SYGVNS. The V gene end was trimmed by 2 bases and the J gene end by 2 bases; junction bases not matched to a gene: 9. Here the CDR3 reads CASSEGTGLRENTEAFF. The DNA for the CDR3 is TGTGCCAGCAGTGAAGGGACAGGGCTTCGAGAAAACACTGAAGCTTTCTTT.

The chain carries TRBV18 and TRBJ2-1; 7 positions match TRBD2. In germline, CDR1 is KGHSH, CDR2 LQKENI. CDR3 length: 15 residues. Trimming at V came to 0 bases and at J to 2 bases, leaving 1 base not matched to a gene. The chain's CDR3 is CASSPPGGAYNEQFF. The CDR3 DNA sequence: TGTGCCAGCTCACCACCGGGAGGGGCCTACAATGAGCAGTTCTTC.

The chain couples TRBV7-9 to TRBJ2-2; D is undetermined. CDR1 is SEHNR and CDR2 is FQNEAQ in the germline V gene (reference sequence). The CDR3 has 13 amino acids. Trimming pared 6 bases from V and 1 base from J, leaving 6 bases between. As DNA, the CDR3 is TGTGCCAGCAGTAGGTGGAACACCGGGGAGCTGTTTTTT. This sequence encodes CASSRWNTGELFF. The entire variable domain, with the rest obtained from reference TRBV7-9 and TRBJ2-2, is as follows: DTGVSQNPRHKITKRGQNVTFRCDPISEHNRLYWYRQTLGQGPEFLTYFQNEAQLEKSRLLSDRFSAERPKGSFSTLEIQRTEQGDSAMYLCASSRWNTGELFFGEGSRLTVL.

The chain carries TRBV2 and TRBJ2-5, with a possible D match to TRBD1 (6 bases). Trimming shortened V by 8 bases and J by 5 bases, and 9 bases separated the two germline ends. The V gene's germline CDR1 is SNHLY and CDR2 FYNNEI. There are 11 residues in the CDR3. The CDR3 region has the DNA TGTGCCAGCCAGGGGCTTGAGACCCAGTACTTC. Its protein is CASQGLETQYF.

V gene TRBV29-1 combines with J gene TRBJ1-2; the D gene is possibly TRBD1 (5 bases). This CDR3 region has 11 residues. Trimming shortened V by 7 bases and J by 2 bases, and 8 bases separated the two germline ends. CDR1 SQVTM and CDR2 ANQGSEA come from the germline V gene. The CDR3 nucleotides read TGCAGCGGCCGGGACAACTATGGCTACACCTTC. It specifies CSGRDNYGYTF.

The chain employs TRBV25-1 and TRBJ1-5; D possibly corresponds to TRBD1 (6 bases). The ends were cut back, 3 bases at V and 2 bases at J, with 14 bases in the middle. This CDR3 spans 16 amino acids. Per germline, CDR1 MGHDK and CDR2 SYGVNS. The CDR3 loop reads CASSEQGRSGNQPQHF. CDR3 in DNA: TGTGCCAGCAGTGAGCAGGGGAGGAGCGGCAATCAGCCCCAGCATTTT.

This clone was counted once. The chain is built from TRBV5-1 and TRBJ1-1, with 9 bases matching TRBD1. Unmatched junction bases numbered 8, after V lost 4 bases and J lost 1 base. CDR1 is SGHRS and CDR2 is YFSETQ in the germline V gene. The CDR3 totals 16 residues. CDR3 DNA: TGCGCCAGCAGCGCAAACCACAGGGGGCGGAACACTGAAGCTTTCTTT. It yields the protein CASSANHRGRNTEAFF.

This rearrangement joins TRBV9 to TRBJ2-5; TRBD1 agrees at 10 bases. CDR1 is SGDLS, CDR2 YYNGEE, per germline. With V trimmed by 0 bases and J by 5 bases, 4 bases remained unmatched. This CDR3 is 15 amino acids long. The CDR3 region is CASSVEGDRGETQYF. CDR3 DNA sequence: TGTGCCAGCAGCGTAGAGGGGGACAGGGGTGAGACCCAGTACTTC. The entire variable domain, with the rest obtained from reference TRBV9 and TRBJ2-5, is as follows: DSGVTQTPKHLITATGQRVTLRCSPRSGDLSVYWYQQSLDQGLQFLIQYYNGEERAKGNILERFSAQQFPDLHSELNLSSLELGDSALYFCASSVEGDRGETQYFGPGTRLLVL.

CDR3 sequence: CAISGAGGGEQFF. In DNA, the CDR3 is TGTGCCATCAGTGGAGCGGGAGGGGGTGAGCAGTTCTTC. The chain links TRBV10-3 to TRBJ2-1; 10 bases align to TRBD2. Losses at the gene ends were 4 bases for V and 9 bases for J; bases not matched to a gene: 3. The CDR3 has 13 amino acids. The V gene's germline CDR1 is ENHRY and CDR2 SYGVKD.